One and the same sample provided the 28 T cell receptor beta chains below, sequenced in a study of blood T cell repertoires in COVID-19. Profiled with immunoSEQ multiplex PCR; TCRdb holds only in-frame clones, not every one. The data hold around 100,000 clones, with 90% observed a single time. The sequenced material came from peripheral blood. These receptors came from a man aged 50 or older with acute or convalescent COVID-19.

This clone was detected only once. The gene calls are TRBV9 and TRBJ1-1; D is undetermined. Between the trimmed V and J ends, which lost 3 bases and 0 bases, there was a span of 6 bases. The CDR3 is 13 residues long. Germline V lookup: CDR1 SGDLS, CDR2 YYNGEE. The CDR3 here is CASSAHLNTEAFF. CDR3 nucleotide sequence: TGTGCCAGCAGCGCCCATTTGAACACTGAAGCTTTCTTT.

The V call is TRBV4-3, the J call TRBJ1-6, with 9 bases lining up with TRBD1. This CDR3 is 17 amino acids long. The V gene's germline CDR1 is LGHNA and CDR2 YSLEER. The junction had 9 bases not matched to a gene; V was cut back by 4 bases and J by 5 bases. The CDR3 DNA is TGCGCCAGCAGCCCAAAGGGGCGACAGGGGGATAATTCACCCCTCCACTTT. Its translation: CASSPKGRQGDNSPLHF.

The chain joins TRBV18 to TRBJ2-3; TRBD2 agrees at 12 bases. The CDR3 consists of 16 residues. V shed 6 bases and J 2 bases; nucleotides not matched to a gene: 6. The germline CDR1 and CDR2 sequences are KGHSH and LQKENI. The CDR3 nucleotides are TGTGCCAGCTCGCCCGGGACTAGCGGGTTCACAGATACGCAGTATTTT. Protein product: CASSPGTSGFTDTQYF.

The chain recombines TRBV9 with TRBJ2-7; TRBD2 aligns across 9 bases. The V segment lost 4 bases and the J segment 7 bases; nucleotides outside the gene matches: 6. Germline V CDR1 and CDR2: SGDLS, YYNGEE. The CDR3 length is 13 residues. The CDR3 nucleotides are TGTGCCAGCAGCCCCGGGACTAGCACAGAGCAGTACTTC. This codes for CASSPGTSTEQYF.

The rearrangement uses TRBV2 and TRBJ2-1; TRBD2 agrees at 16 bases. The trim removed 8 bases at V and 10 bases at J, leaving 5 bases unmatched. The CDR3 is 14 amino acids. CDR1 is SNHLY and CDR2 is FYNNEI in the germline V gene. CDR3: CASWGLAGGGEQFF. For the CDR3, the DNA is TGTGCCAGCTGGGGACTAGCGGGAGGGGGGGAGCAGTTCTTC.

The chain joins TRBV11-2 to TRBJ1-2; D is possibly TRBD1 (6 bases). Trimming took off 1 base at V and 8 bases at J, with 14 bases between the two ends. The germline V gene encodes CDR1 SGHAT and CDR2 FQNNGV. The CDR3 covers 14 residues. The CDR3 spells CASSLAGDGIGYTF. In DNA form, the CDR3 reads TGTGCCAGCAGCTTAGCAGGGGATGGCATCGGCTACACCTTC.

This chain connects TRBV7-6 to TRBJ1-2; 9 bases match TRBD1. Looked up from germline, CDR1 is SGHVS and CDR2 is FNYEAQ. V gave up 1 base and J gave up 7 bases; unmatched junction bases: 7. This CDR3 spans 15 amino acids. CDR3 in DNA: TGTGCCAGCAGCTTAGGGACAGGGGAATTCGGTGGCTACACCTTC. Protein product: CASSLGTGEFGGYTF.

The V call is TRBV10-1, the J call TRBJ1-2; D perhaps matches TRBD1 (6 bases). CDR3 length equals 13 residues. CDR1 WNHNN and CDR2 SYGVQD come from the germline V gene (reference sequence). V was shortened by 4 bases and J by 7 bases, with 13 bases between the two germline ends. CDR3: CASSGGRGAGYTF. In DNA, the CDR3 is TGCGCCAGCAGTGGGGGCAGGGGAGCTGGCTACACCTTC.

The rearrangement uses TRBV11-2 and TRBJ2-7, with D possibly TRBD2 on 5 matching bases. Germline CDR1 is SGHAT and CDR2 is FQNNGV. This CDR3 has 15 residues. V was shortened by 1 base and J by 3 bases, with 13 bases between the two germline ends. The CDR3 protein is CASSLALASRYEQYF. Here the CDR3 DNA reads TGTGCCAGCAGCTTAGCCTTAGCGTCCCGCTACGAGCAGTACTTC. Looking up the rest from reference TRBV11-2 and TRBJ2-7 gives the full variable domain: EAGVAQSPRYKIIEKRQSVAFWCNPISGHATLYWYQQILGQGPKLLIQFQNNGVVDDSQLPKDRFSAERLKGVDSTLKIQPAKLEDSAVYLCASSLALASRYEQYFGPGTRLTVT.

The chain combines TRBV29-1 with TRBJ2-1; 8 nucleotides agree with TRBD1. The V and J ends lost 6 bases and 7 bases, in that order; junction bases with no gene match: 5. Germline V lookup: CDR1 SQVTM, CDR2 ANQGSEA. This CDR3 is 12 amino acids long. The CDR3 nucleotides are TGCAGCGTGCCCAGGGGGCAGAATGAGCAGTTCTTC. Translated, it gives CSVPRGQNEQFF.

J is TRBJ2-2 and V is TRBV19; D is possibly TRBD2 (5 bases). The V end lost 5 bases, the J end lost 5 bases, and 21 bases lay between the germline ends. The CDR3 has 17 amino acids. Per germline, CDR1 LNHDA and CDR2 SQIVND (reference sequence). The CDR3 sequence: CASSSPPGTLRTGELFF. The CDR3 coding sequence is TGTGCCAGTAGTTCCCCCCCGGGAACCCTCCGGACCGGGGAGCTGTTTTTT.

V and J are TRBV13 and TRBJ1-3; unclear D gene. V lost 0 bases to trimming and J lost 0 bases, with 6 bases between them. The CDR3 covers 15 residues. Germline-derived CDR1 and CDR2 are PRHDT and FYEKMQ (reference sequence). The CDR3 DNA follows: TGTGCCAGCAGCTTAGGCCCGGTCTCTGGAAACACCATATATTTT. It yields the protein CASSLGPVSGNTIYF.

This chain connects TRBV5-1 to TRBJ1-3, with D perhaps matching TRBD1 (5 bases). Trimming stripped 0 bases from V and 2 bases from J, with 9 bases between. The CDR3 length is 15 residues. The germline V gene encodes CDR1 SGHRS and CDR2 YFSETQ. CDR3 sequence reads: CASSLEGDPGNTIYF. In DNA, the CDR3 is TGCGCCAGCAGCTTGGAAGGGGATCCTGGAAACACCATATATTTT.

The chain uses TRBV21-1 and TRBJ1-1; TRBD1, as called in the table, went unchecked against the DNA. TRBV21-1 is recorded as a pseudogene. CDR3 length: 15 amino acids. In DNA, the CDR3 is TGTGCCAGCAGCAAATCCGCAGGGGGGATCACTGAAGCTTTCTTT. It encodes CASSKSAGGITEAFF.

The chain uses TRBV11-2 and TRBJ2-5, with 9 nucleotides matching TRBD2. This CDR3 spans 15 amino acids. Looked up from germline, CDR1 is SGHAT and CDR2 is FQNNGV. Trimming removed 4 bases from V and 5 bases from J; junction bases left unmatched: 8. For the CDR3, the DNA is TGTGCCAGCAGCTCGGCCCGGACTAGCGTGGAGACCCAGTACTTC. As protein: CASSSARTSVETQYF.

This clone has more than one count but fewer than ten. The CDR3 DNA sequence: TGTGCCAGCAGCTCACAGGGTGGCACTGAAGCTTTCTTT. It yields the protein CASSSQGGTEAFF. The V gene is TRBV7-2, the J gene TRBJ1-1; perhaps TRBD1 as D (6 bases). The V end was cut by 4 bases, the J end by 4 bases, with 10 bases between. Germline V CDR1 and CDR2: SGHTA, FQGNSA. The CDR3 covers 13 residues.

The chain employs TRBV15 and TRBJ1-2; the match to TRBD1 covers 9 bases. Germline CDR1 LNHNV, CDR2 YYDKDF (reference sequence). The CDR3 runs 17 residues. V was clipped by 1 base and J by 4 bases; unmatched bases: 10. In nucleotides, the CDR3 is TGTGCCACCAGCAGAGCCGGGACAGGGAGTATTAGCTATGGCTACACCTTC. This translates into CATSRAGTGSISYGYTF.

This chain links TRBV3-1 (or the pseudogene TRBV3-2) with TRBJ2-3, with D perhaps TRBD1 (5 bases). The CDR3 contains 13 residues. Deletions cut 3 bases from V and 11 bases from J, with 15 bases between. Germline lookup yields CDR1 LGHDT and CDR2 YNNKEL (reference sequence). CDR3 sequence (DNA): TGTGCCAGCAGCCAGACCGGACACCCGGGGCAGTATTTT. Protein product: CASSQTGHPGQYF.

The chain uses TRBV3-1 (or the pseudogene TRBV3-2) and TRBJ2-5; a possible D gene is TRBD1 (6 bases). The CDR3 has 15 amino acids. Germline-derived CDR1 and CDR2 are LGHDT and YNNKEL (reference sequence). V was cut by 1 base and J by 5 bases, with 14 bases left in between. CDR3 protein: CASSQGARGKETQYF. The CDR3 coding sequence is TGTGCCAGCAGCCAAGGGGCCAGGGGAAAGGAGACCCAGTACTTC.

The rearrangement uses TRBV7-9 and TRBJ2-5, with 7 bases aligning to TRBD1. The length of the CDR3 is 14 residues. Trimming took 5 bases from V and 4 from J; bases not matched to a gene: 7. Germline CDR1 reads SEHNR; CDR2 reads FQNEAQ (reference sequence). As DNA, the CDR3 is TGTGCCAGCAGCACGACAGGGCTTCGAGAGACCCAGTACTTC. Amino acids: CASSTTGLRETQYF.

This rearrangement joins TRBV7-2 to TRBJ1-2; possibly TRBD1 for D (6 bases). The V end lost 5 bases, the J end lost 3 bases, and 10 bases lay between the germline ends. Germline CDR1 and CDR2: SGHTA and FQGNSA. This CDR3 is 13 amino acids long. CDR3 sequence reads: CASSRQAYYGYTF. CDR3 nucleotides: TGTGCCAGCAGCCGACAGGCTTACTATGGCTACACCTTC. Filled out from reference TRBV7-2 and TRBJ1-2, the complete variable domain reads GAGVSQSPSNKVTEKGKDVELRCDPISGHTALYWYRQSLGQGLEFLIYFQGNSAPDKSGLPSDRFSAERTGGSVSTLTIQRTQQEDSAVYLCASSRQAYYGYTFGSGTRLTVV.

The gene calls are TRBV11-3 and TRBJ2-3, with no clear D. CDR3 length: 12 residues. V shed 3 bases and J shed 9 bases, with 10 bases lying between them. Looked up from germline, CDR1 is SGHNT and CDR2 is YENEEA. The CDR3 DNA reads TGTGCCAGCAGCTTTGCGGCCGGGACGCAGTATTTT. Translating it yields CASSFAAGTQYF.

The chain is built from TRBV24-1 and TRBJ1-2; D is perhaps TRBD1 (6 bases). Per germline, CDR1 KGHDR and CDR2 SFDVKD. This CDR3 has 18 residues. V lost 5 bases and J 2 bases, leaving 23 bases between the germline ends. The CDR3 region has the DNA TGTGCCACCAGTGTCACACGGGACACCCGCCCATACAACTATGGCTACACCTTC. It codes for CATSVTRDTRPYNYGYTF.

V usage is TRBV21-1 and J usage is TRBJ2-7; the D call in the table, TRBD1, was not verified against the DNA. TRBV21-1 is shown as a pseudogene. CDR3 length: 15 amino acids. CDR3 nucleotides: TGTGCCAGCAGCAAAGACGCAGGGGGCTCCTACGAGCAGTACTTC. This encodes CASSKDAGGSYEQYF.

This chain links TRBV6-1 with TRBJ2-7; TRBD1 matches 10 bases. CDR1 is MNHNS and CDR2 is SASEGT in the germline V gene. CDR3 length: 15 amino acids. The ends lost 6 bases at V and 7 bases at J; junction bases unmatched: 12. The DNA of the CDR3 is TGTGCCAGCAGGGAGTTAGGACAGGGGGTATATGAGCAGTACTTC. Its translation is CASRELGQGVYEQYF.

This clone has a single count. This CDR3 is CASSLVRTIETQYF. CDR3 coding DNA: TGTGCCAGCAGCTTAGTTAGGACAATAGAGACCCAGTACTTC. The chain has TRBV11-2 and TRBJ2-5, with a tentative D call TRBD1 (5 bases). The length of the CDR3 is 14 residues. The ends were cut back, 1 base at V and 4 bases at J, with 10 bases in the middle. CDR1 and CDR2 from the germline V gene are SGHAT and FQNNGV.

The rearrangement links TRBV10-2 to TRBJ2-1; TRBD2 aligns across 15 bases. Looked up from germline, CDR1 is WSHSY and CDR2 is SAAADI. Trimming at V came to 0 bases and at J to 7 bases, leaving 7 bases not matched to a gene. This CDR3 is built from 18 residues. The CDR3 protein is CASSESRRGTSGRNEQFF. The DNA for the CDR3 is TGCGCCAGCAGTGAGTCACGGAGGGGGACTAGCGGGAGGAATGAGCAGTTCTTC.

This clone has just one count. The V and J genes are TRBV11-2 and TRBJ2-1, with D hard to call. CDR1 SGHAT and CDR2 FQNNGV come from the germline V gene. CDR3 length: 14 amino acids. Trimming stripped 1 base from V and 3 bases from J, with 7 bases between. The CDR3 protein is CASSLASVYNEQFF. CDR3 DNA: TGTGCCAGCAGCTTAGCATCAGTCTACAATGAGCAGTTCTTC. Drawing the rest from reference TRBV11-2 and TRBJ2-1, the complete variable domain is EAGVAQSPRYKIIEKRQSVAFWCNPISGHATLYWYQQILGQGPKLLIQFQNNGVVDDSQLPKDRFSAERLKGVDSTLKIQPAKLEDSAVYLCASSLASVYNEQFFGPGTRLTVL.